Sequencing of this T cell receptor (beta chain) was carried out in a study of blood T cells in healthy people across ages. Notes on the study in general: When set beside aged donors, long-lived donors presented more naive CD4+ cells and higher diversity. Researchers judged that diversity estimates from one million T cells fell short of true values.

The authors ran a second PCR of about 6 to 12 cycles using a sample-barcoded 5' primer and a J-beta primer mix. The template-switch adaptor was a 5' adaptor with 12 random nucleotides. It tagged each cDNA molecule. TCRdb analysed the 5' RACE reads with MiXCR anew, one entry per CDR3 protein. The table lists 650,000 to 1,000,000 distinct CDR3 sequences, about 36% of them singletons, with 13% in the top ten. The CDR3 is 15 residues long. The V gene's germline CDR1 is SGHVS and CDR2 FQNEAQ. Comments on this clonotype: Its specificity is unknown. One junction end disagrees with the germline gene, perhaps due to a read error.

This TCR was sampled from a man aged 18 to 29 in good health. Sample: blood. The chain has TRBV7-8 and TRBJ1-6, with 7 bases aligning to TRBD1. The CDR3 nucleotides are TGTGTCAGCAGCGAAGGAGGGGGCAGCGGTTCACCCCTCCACTTT. Translated: CVSSEGGGSGSPLHF.